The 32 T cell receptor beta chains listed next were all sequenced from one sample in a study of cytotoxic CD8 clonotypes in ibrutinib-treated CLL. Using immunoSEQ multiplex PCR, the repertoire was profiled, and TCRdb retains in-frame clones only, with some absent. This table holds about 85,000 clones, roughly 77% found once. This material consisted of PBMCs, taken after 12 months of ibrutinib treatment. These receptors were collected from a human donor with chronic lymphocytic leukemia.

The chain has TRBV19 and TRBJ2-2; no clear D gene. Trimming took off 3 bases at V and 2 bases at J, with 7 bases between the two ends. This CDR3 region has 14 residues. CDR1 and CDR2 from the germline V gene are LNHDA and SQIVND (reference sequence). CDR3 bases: TGTGCCAGTAGTATTTGGGGAAACACCGGGGAGCTGTTTTTT. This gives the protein CASSIWGNTGELFF.

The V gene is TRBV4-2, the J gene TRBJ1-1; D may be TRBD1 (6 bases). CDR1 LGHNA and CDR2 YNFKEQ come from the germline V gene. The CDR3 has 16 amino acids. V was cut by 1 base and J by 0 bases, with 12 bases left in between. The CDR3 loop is CASSQVGAAVNTEAFF. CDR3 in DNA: TGTGCCAGCAGCCAAGTGGGGGCTGCAGTGAACACTGAAGCTTTCTTT.

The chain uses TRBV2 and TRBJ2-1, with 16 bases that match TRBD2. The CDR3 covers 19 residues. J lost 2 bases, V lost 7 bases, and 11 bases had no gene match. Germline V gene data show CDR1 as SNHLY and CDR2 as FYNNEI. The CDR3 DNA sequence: TGTGCCAGCACCCCCGTTTCGGGACTAGCGGGGGGGGCCTACAATGAGCAGTTCTTC. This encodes CASTPVSGLAGGAYNEQFF.

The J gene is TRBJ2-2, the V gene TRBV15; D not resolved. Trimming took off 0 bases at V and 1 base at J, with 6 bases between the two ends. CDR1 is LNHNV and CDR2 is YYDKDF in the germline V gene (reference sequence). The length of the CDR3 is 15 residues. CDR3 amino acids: CATSRDPQNTGELFF. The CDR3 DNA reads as TGTGCCACCAGCAGAGATCCGCAGAACACCGGGGAGCTGTTTTTT. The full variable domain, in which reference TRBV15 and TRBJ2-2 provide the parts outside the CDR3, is DAMVIQNPRYQVTQFGKPVTLSCSQTLNHNVMYWYQQKSSQAPKLLFHYYDKDFNNEADTPDNFQSRRPNTSFCFLDIRSPGLGDTAMYLCATSRDPQNTGELFFGEGSRLTVL.

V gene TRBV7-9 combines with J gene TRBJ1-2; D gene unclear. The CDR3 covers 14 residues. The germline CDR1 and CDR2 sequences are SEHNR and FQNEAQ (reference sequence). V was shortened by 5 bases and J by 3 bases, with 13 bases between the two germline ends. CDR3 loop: CASSRFKDDYGYTF. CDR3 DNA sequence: TGTGCCAGCAGCCGGTTTAAGGACGACTATGGCTACACCTTC.

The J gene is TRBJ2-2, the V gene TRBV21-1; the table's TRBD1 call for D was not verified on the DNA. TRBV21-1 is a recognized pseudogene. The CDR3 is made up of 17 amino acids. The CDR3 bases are TGTGCCAGCAGCAAATCCCGACAGGGGGCGCCCACCGGGGAGCTGTTTTTT. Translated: CASSKSRQGAPTGELFF.

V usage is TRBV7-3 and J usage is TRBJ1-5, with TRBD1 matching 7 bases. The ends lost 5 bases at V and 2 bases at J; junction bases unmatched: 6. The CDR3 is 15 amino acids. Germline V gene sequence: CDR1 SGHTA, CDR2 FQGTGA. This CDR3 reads CASSPSGQGNQPQHF. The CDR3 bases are TGTGCCAGCAGCCCCAGCGGACAGGGCAATCAGCCCCAGCATTTT. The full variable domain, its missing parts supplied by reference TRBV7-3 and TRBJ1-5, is GAGVSQTPSNKVTEKGKYVELRCDPISGHTALYWYRQSLGQGPEFLIYFQGTGAADDSGLPNDRFFAVRPEGSVSTLKIQRTERGDSAVYLCASSPSGQGNQPQHFGDGTRLSIL.

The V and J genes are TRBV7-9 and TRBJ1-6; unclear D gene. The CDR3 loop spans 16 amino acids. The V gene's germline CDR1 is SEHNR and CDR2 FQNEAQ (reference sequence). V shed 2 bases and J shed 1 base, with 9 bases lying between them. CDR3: CASSLSPGSYNSPLHF. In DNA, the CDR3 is TGTGCCAGCAGCTTAAGTCCAGGTTCCTATAATTCACCCCTCCACTTT.

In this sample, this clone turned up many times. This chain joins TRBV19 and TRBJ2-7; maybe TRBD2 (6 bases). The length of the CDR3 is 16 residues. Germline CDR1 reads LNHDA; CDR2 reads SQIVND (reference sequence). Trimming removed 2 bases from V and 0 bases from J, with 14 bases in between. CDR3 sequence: CASSIMGGSGSYEQYF. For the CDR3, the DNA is TGTGCCAGTAGTATAATGGGGGGATCGGGCTCCTACGAGCAGTACTTC.

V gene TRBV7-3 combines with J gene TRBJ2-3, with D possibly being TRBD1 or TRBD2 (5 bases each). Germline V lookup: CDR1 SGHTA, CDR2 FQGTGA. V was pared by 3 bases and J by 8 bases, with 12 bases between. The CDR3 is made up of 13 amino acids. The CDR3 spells CASSLGPEGTQYF. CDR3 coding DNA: TGTGCCAGCAGCTTGGGACCCGAAGGTACGCAGTATTTT.

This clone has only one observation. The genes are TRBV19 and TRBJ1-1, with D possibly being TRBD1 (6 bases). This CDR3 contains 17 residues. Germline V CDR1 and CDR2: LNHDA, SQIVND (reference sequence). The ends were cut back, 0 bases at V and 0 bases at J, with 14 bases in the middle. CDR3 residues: CASSIDLWGRLNTEAFF. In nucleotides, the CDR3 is TGTGCCAGTAGTATAGATCTATGGGGGCGGTTGAACACTGAAGCTTTCTTT. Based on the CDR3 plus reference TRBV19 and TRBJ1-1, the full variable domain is DGGITQSPKYLFRKEGQNVTLSCEQNLNHDAMYWYRQDPGQGLRLIYYSQIVNDFQKGDIAEGYSVSREKKESFPLTVTSAQKNPTAFYLCASSIDLWGRLNTEAFFGQGTRLTVV.

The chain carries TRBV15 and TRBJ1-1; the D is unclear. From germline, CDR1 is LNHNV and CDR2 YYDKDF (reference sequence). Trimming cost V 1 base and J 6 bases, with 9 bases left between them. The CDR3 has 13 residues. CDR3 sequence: CATSRVGLAEAFF. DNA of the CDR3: TGTGCCACCAGCAGAGTAGGGTTGGCTGAAGCTTTCTTT.

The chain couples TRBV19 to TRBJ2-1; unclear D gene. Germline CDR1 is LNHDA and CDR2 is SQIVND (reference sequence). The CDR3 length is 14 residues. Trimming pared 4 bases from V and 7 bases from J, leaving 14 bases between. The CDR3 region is CASSTGDGRNEQFF. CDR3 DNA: TGTGCCAGTAGTACTGGGGATGGTAGAAATGAGCAGTTCTTC.

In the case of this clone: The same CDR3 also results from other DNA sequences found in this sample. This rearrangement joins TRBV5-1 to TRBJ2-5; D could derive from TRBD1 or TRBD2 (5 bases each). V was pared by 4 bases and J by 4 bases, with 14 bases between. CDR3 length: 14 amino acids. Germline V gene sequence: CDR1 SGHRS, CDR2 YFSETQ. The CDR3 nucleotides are TGCGCCAGCAGCCTGGCCGGGACGGGAGAGACCCAGTACTTC. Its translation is CASSLAGTGETQYF.

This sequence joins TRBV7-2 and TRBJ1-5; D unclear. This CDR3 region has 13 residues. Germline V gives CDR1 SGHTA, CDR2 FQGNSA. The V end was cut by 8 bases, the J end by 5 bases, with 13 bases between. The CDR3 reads CASFRVLYQPQHF. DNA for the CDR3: TGTGCCAGCTTTCGGGTTCTTTATCAGCCCCAGCATTTT.

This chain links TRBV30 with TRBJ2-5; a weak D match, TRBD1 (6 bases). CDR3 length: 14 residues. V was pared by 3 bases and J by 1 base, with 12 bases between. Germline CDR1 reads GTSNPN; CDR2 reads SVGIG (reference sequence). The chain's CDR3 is CAWSPGVLQETQYF. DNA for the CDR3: TGTGCCTGGAGCCCAGGGGTCCTCCAAGAGACCCAGTACTTC.

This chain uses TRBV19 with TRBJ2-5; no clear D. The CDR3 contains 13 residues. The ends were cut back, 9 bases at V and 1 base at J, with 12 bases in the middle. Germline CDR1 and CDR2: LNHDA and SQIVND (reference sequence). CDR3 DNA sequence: TGTGCCAGCTCGACAACAACCCAAGAGACCCAGTACTTC. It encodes CASSTTTQETQYF.

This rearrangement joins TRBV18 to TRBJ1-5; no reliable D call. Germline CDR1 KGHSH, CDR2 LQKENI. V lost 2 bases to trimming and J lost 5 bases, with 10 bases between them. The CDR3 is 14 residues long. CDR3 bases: TGTGCCAGCTCACCAGGGTGGGGAGATCAGCCCCAGCATTTT. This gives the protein CASSPGWGDQPQHF.

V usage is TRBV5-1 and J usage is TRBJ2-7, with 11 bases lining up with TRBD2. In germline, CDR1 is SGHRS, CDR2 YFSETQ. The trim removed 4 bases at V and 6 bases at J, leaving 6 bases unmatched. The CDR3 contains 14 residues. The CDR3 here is CASSLAGGPLEQYF. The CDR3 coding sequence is TGCGCCAGCAGCCTAGCGGGAGGTCCCCTCGAGCAGTACTTC. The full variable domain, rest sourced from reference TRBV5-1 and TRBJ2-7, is KAGVTQTPRYLIKTRGQQVTLSCSPISGHRSVSWYQQTPGQGLQFLFEYFSETQRNKGNFPGRFSGRQFSNSRSEMNVSTLELGDSALYLCASSLAGGPLEQYFGPGTRLTVT.

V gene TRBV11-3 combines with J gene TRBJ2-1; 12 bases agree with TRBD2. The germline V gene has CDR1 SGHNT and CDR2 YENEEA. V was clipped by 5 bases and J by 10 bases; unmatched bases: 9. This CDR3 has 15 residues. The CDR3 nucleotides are TGTGCCAGCAGCCGGGGGCTAGCGGGAGGGGCAGAGCAGTTCTTC. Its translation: CASSRGLAGGAEQFF.

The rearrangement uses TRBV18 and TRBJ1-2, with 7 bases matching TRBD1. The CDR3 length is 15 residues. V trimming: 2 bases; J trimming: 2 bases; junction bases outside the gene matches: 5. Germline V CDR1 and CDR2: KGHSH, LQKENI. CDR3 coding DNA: TGTGCCAGCTCACCAACGGGACAGACAAACTATGGCTACACCTTC. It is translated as CASSPTGQTNYGYTF.

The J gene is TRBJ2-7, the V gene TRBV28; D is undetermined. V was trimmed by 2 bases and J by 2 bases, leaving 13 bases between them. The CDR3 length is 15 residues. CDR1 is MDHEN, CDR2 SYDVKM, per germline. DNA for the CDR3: TGTGCCAGCAGTTTAGGGTACAGCATTACCTACGAGCAGTACTTC. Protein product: CASSLGYSITYEQYF.

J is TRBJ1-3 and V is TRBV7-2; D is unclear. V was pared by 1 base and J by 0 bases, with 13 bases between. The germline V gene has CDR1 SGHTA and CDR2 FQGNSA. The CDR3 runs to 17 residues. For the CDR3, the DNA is TGTGCCAGCAGCTTAGGTGGAGTCGCCCCCTCTGGAAACACCATATATTTT. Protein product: CASSLGGVAPSGNTIYF.

CDR3 in DNA: TGTGCCAGCAGCTTATGGGACGAGCAGTACTTC. Its translation: CASSLWDEQYF. The chain carries TRBV7-2 and TRBJ2-7; D uncertain. CDR1 and CDR2 (germline): SGHTA, FQGNSA. Trimming removed 2 bases at V and 5 bases at J, with 4 bases between. This CDR3 is built from 11 residues.

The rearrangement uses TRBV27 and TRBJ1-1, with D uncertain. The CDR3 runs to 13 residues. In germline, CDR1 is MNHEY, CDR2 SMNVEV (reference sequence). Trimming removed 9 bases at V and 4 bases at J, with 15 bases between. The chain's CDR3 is CASHSDLRTEAFF. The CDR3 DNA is TGTGCCAGTCACAGTGACCTTCGCACTGAAGCTTTCTTT.

The CDR3 nucleotides read TGCGCCAGCAGCCCCGGGGAGGGGGCCCCATACAAGACCCAGTACTTC. Translating it yields CASSPGEGAPYKTQYF. The chain links TRBV5-1 to TRBJ2-5; perhaps D is TRBD1 or TRBD2 (7 bases each). Germline V gene data show CDR1 as SGHRS and CDR2 as YFSETQ. The CDR3 runs to 16 residues. Trimming removed 4 bases from V and 6 bases from J, with 22 bases in between. The complete variable domain, with remaining parts taken from reference TRBV5-1 and TRBJ2-5, reads KAGVTQTPRYLIKTRGQQVTLSCSPISGHRSVSWYQQTPGQGLQFLFEYFSETQRNKGNFPGRFSGRQFSNSRSEMNVSTLELGDSALYLCASSPGEGAPYKTQYFGPGTRLLVL.

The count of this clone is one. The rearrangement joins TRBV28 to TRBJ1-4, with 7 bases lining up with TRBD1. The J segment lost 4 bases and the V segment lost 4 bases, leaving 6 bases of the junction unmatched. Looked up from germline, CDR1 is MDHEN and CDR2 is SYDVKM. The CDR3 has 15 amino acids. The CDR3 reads CASSSDRVVNEKLFF. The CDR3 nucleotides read TGTGCCAGCAGTTCCGACAGGGTGGTTAATGAAAAACTGTTTTTT.

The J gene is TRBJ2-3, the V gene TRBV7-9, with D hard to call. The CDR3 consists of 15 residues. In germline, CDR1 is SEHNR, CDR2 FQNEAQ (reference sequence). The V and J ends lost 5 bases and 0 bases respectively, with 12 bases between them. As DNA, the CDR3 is TGTGCCAGCAGCCCGGTGGCCACCAGCACAGATACGCAGTATTTT. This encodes CASSPVATSTDTQYF.

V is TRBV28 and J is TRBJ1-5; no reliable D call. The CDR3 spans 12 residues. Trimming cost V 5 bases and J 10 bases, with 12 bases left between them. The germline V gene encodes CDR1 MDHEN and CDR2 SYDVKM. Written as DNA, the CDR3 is TGTGCCAGCAGTCGACGGTCTCGTCCCCAGCATTTT. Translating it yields CASSRRSRPQHF.

Written as DNA, the CDR3 is TGTGCCAGCAGCCGCGGTACCTCTGGAAACACCATATATTTT. It yields the protein CASSRGTSGNTIYF. The J gene is TRBJ1-3, the V gene TRBV7-8; D call uncertain. This CDR3 is built from 14 residues. CDR1 SGHVS and CDR2 FQNEAQ come from the germline V gene. Between the trimmed V and J ends, which lost 5 bases and 0 bases, there was a span of 8 bases.

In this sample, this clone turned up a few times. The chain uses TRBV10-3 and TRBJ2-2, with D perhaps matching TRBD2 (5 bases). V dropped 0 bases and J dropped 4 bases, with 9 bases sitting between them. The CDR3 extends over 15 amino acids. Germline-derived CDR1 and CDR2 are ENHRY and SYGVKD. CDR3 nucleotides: TGTGCCATCAGTGAGTCGGCGGGCCCCACCGGGGAGCTGTTTTTT. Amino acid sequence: CAISESAGPTGELFF.

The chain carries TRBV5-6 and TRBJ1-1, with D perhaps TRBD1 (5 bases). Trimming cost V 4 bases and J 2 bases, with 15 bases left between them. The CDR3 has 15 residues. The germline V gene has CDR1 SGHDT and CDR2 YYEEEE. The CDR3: CASSPGQARNTEAFF. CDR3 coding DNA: TGTGCCAGCAGCCCAGGACAAGCCAGAAACACTGAAGCTTTCTTT. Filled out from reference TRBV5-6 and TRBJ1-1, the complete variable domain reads DAGVTQSPTHLIKTRGQQVTLRCSPKSGHDTVSWYQQALGQGPQFIFQYYEEEERQRGNFPDRFSGHQFPNYSSELNVNALLLGDSALYLCASSPGQARNTEAFFGQGTRLTVV.